Listed below are T cell receptor beta chains from one sample, sequenced in a study of early T cells in non-severe SARS-CoV-2 infection. TCRdb itself ran the 5' RACE reads through MiXCR, one entry per CDR3 protein. The table shows 45,000 or so distinct CDR3 sequences, with 7% to 8% occurring only once. The sequenced sample consisted of whole blood. These receptors all come from an adult who was a healthcare worker with PCR-confirmed SARS-CoV-2 infection or an uninfected control (not recorded which). Both conserved end residues are part of each CDR3. Fields, in order: clone size, D gene, CDR3 length, J gene, V gene, CDR3 DNA, CDR3 protein. The D gene is left open where the match is weak. Clone size appears in some rows only: once, few, many, or a class for an expanded clone.

>many|TRBD2|15|TRBJ2-1|TRBV9
TGTGCCAGCAGCGTAGATAGCGGGGGGCACAATGAGCAGTTCTTC
CASSVDSGGHNEQFF
>-|TRBD1|14|TRBJ2-2|TRBV20-1
TGCAGTGCTAGGGGACAGGGGGCCTCCGGGGAGCTGTTTTTT
CSARGQGASGELFF
>few|-|15|TRBJ2-5|TRBV10-3
TGTGCCATCAGTGCCGAGCCGGGAAATGGAACGCCCCAGTACTTC
CAISAEPGNGTPQYF
>few|-|15|TRBJ1-1|TRBV3-1
TGTGCCAGCAGCCAAGGGGGGGTTCCGAACACTGAAGCTTTCTTT
CASSQGGVPNTEAFF
>many|-|17|TRBJ2-2|TRBV5-1
TGCGCCAGCAGCCCCCGGTTACAGGGACCGAACACCGGGGAGCTGTTTTTT
CASSPRLQGPNTGELFF
>few|-|15|TRBJ2-1|TRBV2
TGTGCCAGCAGGCAAGCGAGGGACTCCTACAATGAGCAGTTCTTC
CASRQARDSYNEQFF
>few|-|14|TRBJ1-1|TRBV9
TGTGCCAGCACCGTTGACAGCTCGAACACTGAAGCTTTCTTT
CASTVDSSNTEAFF
>few|-|14|TRBJ2-5|TRBV7-2
TGTGCCAGCAGCCTAATCTCCCTCCCGGAGACCCAGTACTTC
CASSLISLPETQYF
>-|-|17|TRBJ1-2|TRBV28
TGTGCCAGCAGTTTATGGGAGGGCAGGCAGTCTAACTATGGCTACACCTTC
CASSLWEGRQSNYGYTF
>many|-|17|TRBJ1-1|TRBV23-1
TGCGCCAGCAGTCAAAGGGCCAGGGATTTTTATCACACTGAAGCTTTCTTT
CASSQRARDFYHTEAFF
>few|-|14|TRBJ2-2|TRBV3-1
TGTGCCAGCATGGTGGCAGGGAACACCGGGGAGCTGTTTTTT
CASMVAGNTGELFF
>few|-|15|TRBJ1-4|TRBV28
TGTGCCAGCAGTCCTCCCCGGGAGGAGGATGAAAAACTGTTTTTT
CASSPPREEDEKLFF
>few|TRBD1|16|TRBJ2-7|TRBV6-6
TGTGCCAGCAGTTCATACGGACAGGGCGCCAACTACGAGCAGTACTTC
CASSSYGQGANYEQYF
>few|-|13|TRBJ2-3|TRBV18
TGTGCCAGCTCAGGGGCCAGCACAGATACGCAGTATTTT
CASSGASTDTQYF
>few|-|14|TRBJ2-7|TRBV12-3/TRBV12-4
TGTGCCAGCAGTGAGGCCGACAGATACTACGAGCAGTACTTC
CASSEADRYYEQYF
>-|TRBD2|14|TRBJ2-3|TRBV20-1
TGCAGTGCTCGCCCTAGCGGGGCAACAGATACGCAGTATTTT
CSARPSGATDTQYF
>few|TRBD1|15|TRBJ1-4|TRBV25-1
TGTGCCAGCAGTACCTCCGGGACAGGGTGGGAAAAACTGTTTTTT
CASSTSGTGWEKLFF
>medium-sized|-|13|TRBJ2-3|TRBV29-1
TGCAGCGTCGCTTTACTGGTAACAGATACGCAGTATTTT
CSVALLVTDTQYF
>few|-|13|TRBJ2-7|TRBV20-1
TGCAGTGCTAGAGTACGGGAGACTAACGAGCAGTACTTC
CSARVRETNEQYF
>-|TRBD1|15|TRBJ2-3|TRBV9
TGTGCCAGCAGCGTAGCGGACAGGGCAGGAGATACGCAGTATTTT
CASSVADRAGDTQYF
>-|-|16|TRBJ2-2|TRBV19
TGTGCCAGTAGGAAATACGGGACCTATAACACCGGGGAGCTGTTTTTT
CASRKYGTYNTGELFF
>-|-|13|TRBJ1-5|TRBV12-3/TRBV12-4
TGTGCCAGCAGTTTAGAGGTTAATATAGCCCAGCATTTT
CASSLEVNIAQHF
>few|-|15|TRBJ1-1|TRBV11-2
TGTGCCAGCACCTTTGGAGGTCAAATGAACACTGAAGCTTTCTTT
CASTFGGQMNTEAFF
>-|-|14|TRBJ2-5|TRBV29-1
TGCAGCGTTGCTCGAGTTCAGGGCCGGGAGACCCAGTACTTC
CSVARVQGRETQYF
>many|-|14|TRBJ2-1|TRBV29-1
TGCAGCGTTGTCCCAGGGGAAACCTACAATGAGCAGTTCTTC
CSVVPGETYNEQFF
>few|-|16|TRBJ1-1|TRBV10-2
TGCGCCAGCAGTGAGAGTTTGGGCGTTGGGGAGACTGAAGCTTTCTTT
CASSESLGVGETEAFF
>few|-|12|TRBJ1-5|TRBV15
TGTGCCACCAGCAGAGGATATCAGCCCCAGCATTTT
CATSRGYQPQHF
>many|-|15|TRBJ2-1|TRBV2
TGTGCCAGCAGTGAAAGGCTCAGCTCCTACAATGAGCAGTTCTTC
CASSERLSSYNEQFF
>-|-|17|TRBJ1-3|TRBV7-2
TGTGCCAGCAGCTTGGACCCGCACTGGGGGTCTGGAAACACCATATATTTT
CASSLDPHWGSGNTIYF
>-|TRBD2|16|TRBJ2-1|TRBV28
TGTGCCAGCAGTTTGCCTAGCGGGGCCGCGCACAATGAGCAGTTCTTC
CASSLPSGAAHNEQFF
>-|-|15|TRBJ1-1|TRBV7-2
TGTGCCAGCAGCTTAGCGATGGGGGGGTTGACTGAAGCTTTCTTT
CASSLAMGGLTEAFF
>-|-|15|TRBJ1-1|TRBV3-1
TGTGCCCCCCACCCGGCAGGCGTATGGAACACTGAAGCTTTCTTT
CAPHPAGVWNTEAFF
>many|-|16|TRBJ1-5|TRBV6-5
TGTGCCAGCAGTCCCAGGCTGGGGTATAGCAATCAGCCCCAGCATTTT
CASSPRLGYSNQPQHF
>many|-|15|TRBJ2-1|TRBV9
TGTGCCAGCAGCGCGACAGGTGGATCCTACAATGAGCAGTTCTTC
CASSATGGSYNEQFF
>many|-|16|TRBJ1-2|TRBV2
TGTGCCAGCAGTGAAGCGCGGTCAGTAGCTAACTATGGCTACACCTTC
CASSEARSVANYGYTF
>many|-|14|TRBJ2-4|TRBV20-1
TGCAGTGCCCACGAGGGGGGGCTCGGAAACATTCAGTACTTC
CSAHEGGLGNIQYF
>-|-|12|TRBJ2-7|TRBV29-1
TGCAGCGCCGGACGGGACTCCTACGAGCAGTACTTC
CSAGRDSYEQYF
>-|-|14|TRBJ2-2|TRBV28
TGTTGTCACAATCCCCTAATAAACACCGGGGCGCTGTTTTTT
CCHNPLINTGALFF
>many|-|13|TRBJ2-3|TRBV18
TGTGCCAGCTCAGAAGCTAGCACAGATACGCAGTATTTT
CASSEASTDTQYF
>many|-|15|TRBJ1-2|TRBV4-1
TGCGCCAGCAGCCAGGAAAGCCGTCCTAACTATGGCTACACCTTC
CASSQESRPNYGYTF
>few|TRBD2|15|TRBJ2-7|TRBV29-1
TGCAGCGTTGAAGTATTACTAGCGGGGGGTTACGAGCAGTACTTC
CSVEVLLAGGYEQYF
>many|TRBD1|13|TRBJ2-1|TRBV29-1
TGCAGCGAATCGACAGGGGGCTGGAATGAGCAGTTCTTC
CSESTGGWNEQFF
>few|TRBD2|12|TRBJ2-7|TRBV10-3
TGTGCCATCAGTGATTTACTAGCGCTGCAGTACTTC
CAISDLLALQYF
>few|TRBD1|15|TRBJ2-1|TRBV27
TGTGCCAGCAGTTTTGTGGGGACAGGGGACAATGAGCAGTTCTTC
CASSFVGTGDNEQFF
>many|TRBD1|15|TRBJ1-5|TRBV6-6
TGTGCCAGCAGTTACGGACAGGGCTACTATCAGCCCCAGCATTTT
CASSYGQGYYQPQHF
>-|-|15|TRBJ1-1|TRBV13
TGTGCCAGCAGACCAGTGCAAGACGAAAACACTGAAGCTTTCTTT
CASRPVQDENTEAFF
>many|-|9|TRBJ2-1|TRBV28
TGTGCCAGCAGCTATGAGCAGTTCTTC
CASSYEQFF
>many|TRBD2|13|TRBJ2-7|TRBV20-1
TGCAGTGCTCCCGGACTAGCGGACTACGAGCAGTACTTC
CSAPGLADYEQYF
>many|-|15|TRBJ2-1|TRBV10-3
TGTGCCACCGTCTTCGGGGGCCAGGGGCACAATGAGCAGTTCTTC
CATVFGGQGHNEQFF
>few|-|12|TRBJ1-3|TRBV7-2
TGTGCCAGCAGCCGACCACAGAGCACCATATATTTT
CASSRPQSTIYF
>many|TRBD1|16|TRBJ2-3|TRBV9
TGTGCCAGCAGCCCGGGGAGGGGACAGGGCCTCCTTACGCAGTATTTT
CASSPGRGQGLLTQYF
>-|-|17|TRBJ2-7|TRBV19
TGTGCCAGTAGTACCCCAAGTCTCACAGGTGTAACCTACGAGCAGTACTTC
CASSTPSLTGVTYEQYF
>-|-|16|TRBJ2-2|TRBV7-3
TGTGCCAGCAGCCTCGCGGGACAGCTGAACACCGGGGAGCTGTTTTTT
CASSLAGQLNTGELFF
>-|TRBD1|15|TRBJ2-7|TRBV6-2/TRBV6-3
TGTGCCAGCAGTTACCTGACAGGGCCTCTTGGCGAGCAGTACTTC
CASSYLTGPLGEQYF
>many|TRBD2|15|TRBJ2-1|TRBV20-1
TGCAGTGCTTCTCCAGGGATCCTAGCGGGGTTAAGTCAGTTCTTC
CSASPGILAGLSQFF
>-|-|16|TRBJ2-7|TRBV4-3
TGCGCCAGCAGCCAAGATTGGGGCCCGATCTCCTACGAGCAGTACTTC
CASSQDWGPISYEQYF